These 29 T cell receptor beta chains share one sample of origin, sequenced in a study of Tregs in tolerant kidney transplant recipients. Repertoires were generated with immunoSEQ multiplex PCR, while TCRdb's copy carries only in-frame clones and drops some. This table holds around 33,000 clones. The nonmyeloablative bone marrow transplants came from related graft donors, with transient mixed chimerism. The sample was CD4+ T cells from blood (PBMCs), taken 24 months after the transplant. The receptors come from a human patient who received a combined kidney and bone marrow transplant. Some of the T cells might come from the graft donor.

In the case of this clone: The CDR3 end lies 3 residues beyond the end of the read and is filled in from the germline J gene. This chain links TRBV28 with TRBJ2-1; D may correspond to TRBD1 or TRBD2 (6 bases each). This CDR3 region has 15 residues. Germline-derived CDR1 and CDR2 are MDHEN and SYDVKM. V lost 5 bases to trimming and J lost 2 bases, with 13 bases between them. The CDR3 protein is CASSVGGGPYNEQFF. The DNA read from the CDR3 is TGTGCCAGCAGTGTCGGAGGGGGTCCCTACAATGAG.

Regarding this clone: The read is 3 residues too short to cover the CDR3 end, so that end is filled in from the germline J gene. The chain carries TRBV7-2 and TRBJ2-7, with D possibly matching TRBD2 (6 bases). The germline V gene has CDR1 SGHTA and CDR2 FQGNSA. The CDR3 is made up of 14 amino acids. Trimming shortened V by 5 bases and J by 4 bases, and 15 bases separated the two germline ends. The CDR3 DNA, read in part, is TGTGCCAGCAGCCTCCAGGGAGGAATGTACGAG. It specifies CASSLQGGMYE. The entire CDR3 protein reads CASSLQGGMYEQYF.

As to this clone: The read ends 3 residues early relative to the CDR3; the germline J gene fills the gap. The chain employs TRBV4-2 and TRBJ2-5; D is perhaps TRBD1 (6 bases). Germline V gene lookup returns CDR1 LGHNA and CDR2 YNFKEQ. The length of the CDR3 is 16 residues. The V end was cut by 0 bases, the J end by 4 bases, with 15 bases between. CDR3 protein: CASSQDIQGGGETQYF. Partial CDR3 DNA: TGTGCCAGCAGCCAAGATATACAGGGTGGAGGAGAGACC.

About this clone: The junction and the germline gene differ at one end; a read error may be behind it. The read stops 3 residues short of the end of the CDR3; the missing end is completed from the germline J gene. Other DNA sequences of this sample code for an identical CDR3. The chain links TRBV30 to TRBJ1-1, with D possibly being TRBD1 (6 bases). This CDR3 is 13 amino acids long. CDR1 and CDR2 (germline): GTSNPN, SVGIG (reference sequence). The sequenced CDR3 bases are TGTGCCTGGAGTCGACAGGACCACACCGAA. Its translation is CAWSRQDHTE. The complete CDR3 reads CAWSRQDHTEAFF. Supplemented by reference TRBV30 and TRBJ1-1, the full variable domain reads SQTIHQWPATLVQPVGSPLSLECTVEGTSNPNLYWYRQAAGRGLQLLFYSVGIGQISSEVPQNLSASRPQDRQFILSSKKLLLSDSGFYLCAWSRQDHTEAFFGQGTRLTVV.

In regard to this clone: The CDR3 extends 3 residues past the end of the read, so its final part is completed from the germline J gene. This chain connects TRBV19 to TRBJ1-2; D ambiguous. The V gene's germline CDR1 is LNHDA and CDR2 SQIVND (reference sequence). The CDR3 has 13 residues. V dropped 4 bases and J dropped 5 bases, with 11 bases sitting between them. This CDR3 reads CASSNPPQYGYTF. The covered CDR3 bases are TGTGCCAGTAGTAACCCCCCACAGTATGGC. Filled out from reference TRBV19 and TRBJ1-2, the complete variable domain reads DGGITQSPKYLFRKEGQNVTLSCEQNLNHDAMYWYRQDPGQGLRLIYYSQIVNDFQKGDIAEGYSVSREKKESFPLTVTSAQKNPTAFYLCASSNPPQYGYTFGSGTRLTVV.

Points on this clone: The read stops 3 residues short of the end of the CDR3; the missing end is completed from the germline J gene. The chain carries TRBV20-1 and TRBJ1-1, with 8 positions matching TRBD1. The CDR3 has 14 amino acids. J gave up 0 bases and V 7 bases, and 7 bases lay outside the gene matches. CDR1 DFQATT and CDR2 SNEGSKA come from the germline V gene (reference sequence). Incomplete CDR3 DNA: TGCAGTGGTACAGGGGGTCCTATGAACACTGAA. It yields the protein CSGTGGPMNTE. The whole CDR3 sequence is CSGTGGPMNTEAFF.

With regard to this clone: A read error may account for a junction end that differs from germline. The read is 3 residues too short to cover the CDR3 end, so that end is filled in from the germline J gene. This rearrangement joins TRBV4-2 to TRBJ2-7; 8 nucleotides line up with TRBD2. Germline CDR1 LGHNA, CDR2 YNFKEQ. The CDR3 length is 16 residues. The CDR3 protein is CASSQDSASGFYEQYF. The CDR3 DNA, read in part, is TGCGCCAGCAGCCAAGATTCGGCTAGCGGGTTCTACGAG.

Notes on this clone: Coverage ceases 3 residues before the CDR3 finishes, and the germline J gene fills in the end. The gene calls are TRBV7-9 and TRBJ1-3; a possible D gene is TRBD1 (5 bases). This CDR3 spans 15 amino acids. The V end was cut by 1 base, the J end by 0 bases, with 7 bases between. Germline V gene sequence: CDR1 SEHNR, CDR2 FQNEAQ (reference sequence). The sequenced part of the CDR3 DNA is TGTGCCAGCAGCTTAGGCAGGGCCTCTGGAAACACC. This codes for CASSLGRASGNT. The CDR3, in full, reads CASSLGRASGNTIYF.

Worth noting for this clone: The read ends 3 residues early relative to the CDR3; the germline J gene fills the gap. The V gene is TRBV5-1, the J gene TRBJ2-7; D remains unclear. Germline V gene sequence: CDR1 SGHRS, CDR2 YFSETQ. There are 14 residues in the CDR3. Trimming took 0 bases from V and 5 from J, leaving 12 bases between them. The sequenced part of the CDR3 DNA is TGCGCCAGCAGCTTGGCCCGGTCGAATAACGAG. This encodes CASSLARSNNE. The entire CDR3 sequence reads CASSLARSNNEQYF.

For this clone: The CDR3 end falls 3 residues outside the read, so it is completed with the germline J gene. V gene TRBV5-1 combines with J gene TRBJ2-7, with D tentatively TRBD1 (6 bases). Trimming removed 0 bases at V and 3 bases at J, with 16 bases between. The germline gives CDR1 SGHRS, CDR2 YFSETQ. The CDR3 has 16 amino acids. The CDR3 loop is CASSLAPTGSIYEQYF. The sequenced part of the CDR3 DNA is TGCGCCAGCAGCTTGGCACCTACAGGGTCTATCTACGAG.

For this clone: The sequenced fragment ends 3 residues before the CDR3 boundary, so the rest is inferred from the germline J gene. The rearrangement joins TRBV10-2 to TRBJ2-5; D is unresolved. The CDR3 has 14 residues. V was trimmed by 3 bases and J by 1 base, leaving 9 bases between them. Germline CDR1 WSHSY, CDR2 SAAADI. CDR3 region: CASSERTFQETQYF. The covered CDR3 bases are TGCGCCAGCAGTGAAAGAACTTTCCAAGAGACC.

CDR3: CSAGGTLSNQPQHF. Incomplete CDR3 DNA: TGCAGTGCTGGCGGGACACTGAGCAATCAGCCC. The chain links TRBV20-1 to TRBJ1-5, with TRBD1 as a possible D gene (6 bases). The sequence runs out 3 residues before the end of the CDR3; the remainder is reconstructed from the germline J gene. V was cut by 5 bases and J by 1 base, with 12 bases left in between. The CDR3 extends over 14 amino acids. CDR1 is DFQATT and CDR2 is SNEGSKA in the germline V gene (reference sequence).

Regarding this clone: The read finishes 3 residues shy of the CDR3 end, and the germline J gene is used to complete it. The J gene is TRBJ1-2, the V gene TRBV4-2; D call uncertain. Germline loops: CDR1 LGHNA, CDR2 YNFKEQ. Deletions cut 0 bases from V and 7 bases from J, with 15 bases between. The CDR3 has 15 residues. CDR3 DNA, as far as it was read: TGTGCCAGCAGCCAAGATCTGGATCCTCGGGTTGGC. Amino acids: CASSQDLDPRVG. The entire CDR3 sequence reads CASSQDLDPRVGYTF.

As for this clone: The read ends 3 residues before the CDR3 terminus; that terminus is restored from the germline J gene. The chain joins TRBV7-9 to TRBJ1-2, with TRBD1 as a possible D gene (6 bases). The V end was cut by 0 bases, the J end by 4 bases, with 12 bases between. There are 15 residues in the CDR3. CDR1 is SEHNR and CDR2 is FQNEAQ in the germline V gene (reference sequence). CDR3 DNA (partial): TGTGCCAGCAGCTTAGCGGGACAAGGACCCTATGGC. Translation: CASSLAGQGPYG. The whole CDR3 reads CASSLAGQGPYGYTF.

Concerning this clone itself: The read falls 3 residues short of the CDR3 end, and the missing part is taken from the germline J gene. The rearrangement joins TRBV7-2 to TRBJ2-4, with 11 bases matching TRBD2. The junction had 2 bases not matched to a gene; V was cut back by 5 bases and J by 5 bases. CDR3 length: 14 amino acids. Germline CDR1 and CDR2: SGHTA and FQGNSA. The CDR3 loop is CASSLGLAENIQYF. The part of the CDR3 DNA that was read is TGTGCCAGCAGCCTGGGACTAGCGGAAAACATT.

Notes on this clone: The missing CDR3 end, 3 residues past where the read stops, is filled in from the germline J gene. The V and J genes are TRBV29-1 and TRBJ2-7; 8 bases agree with TRBD2. After removal of 8 bases from V and 3 bases from J, the junction contained 9 bases not matched to a gene. Germline V CDR1 and CDR2: SQVTM, ANQGSEA. The length of the CDR3 is 13 residues. CDR3 bases read: TGCAGCTTCGGGAGGGGTTCAGGCTACGAG. The encoded protein is CSFGRGSGYE. The whole CDR3 is CSFGRGSGYEQYF.

Turning to this clone: The sequence runs out 3 residues before the end of the CDR3; the remainder is reconstructed from the germline J gene. The chain links TRBV10-3 to TRBJ1-1; 11 positions agree with TRBD1. V was pared by 5 bases and J by 4 bases, with 6 bases of the junction left unmatched. Germline V gives CDR1 ENHRY, CDR2 SYGVKD. CDR3 size: 15 residues. CDR3 DNA (partial): TGTGCCATCAGTAGGGACAGGGGGGGTGGCACTGAA. This gives the protein CAISRDRGGGTE. The whole CDR3 protein is CAISRDRGGGTEAFF.

About this clone itself: The CDR3 extends 3 residues past the end of the read, so its final part is completed from the germline J gene. The chain links TRBV7-9 to TRBJ1-1, with D unresolved. CDR1 is SEHNR, CDR2 FQNEAQ, per germline (reference sequence). Deletions cut 0 bases from V and 6 bases from J, with 11 bases between. The CDR3 totals 14 residues. The sequenced part of the CDR3 DNA is TGTGCCAGCAGCTTAGCTTTTTCAGGCGCTGAA. This sequence encodes CASSLAFSGAE. The whole CDR3 sequence reads CASSLAFSGAEAFF.

Notes on this clone: The read terminates 3 residues before the CDR3 end, so the remaining end is supplied by the germline J gene. The chain employs TRBV7-2 and TRBJ2-3, with 7 bases lining up with TRBD2. Germline V gene data show CDR1 as SGHTA and CDR2 as FQGNSA. With 1 base clipped from V and 3 bases from J, the junction kept 4 bases outside the gene matches. This CDR3 contains 15 residues. The CDR3 sequence: CASSLGSGRTDTQYF. The DNA read from the CDR3 is TGTGCCAGCAGCTTAGGTAGCGGGCGAACAGATACG.

Comments on this clone: The CDR3 end falls 3 residues outside the read, so it is completed with the germline J gene. The V gene is TRBV29-1, the J gene TRBJ2-5, with a possible D match to TRBD2 (6 bases). CDR1 is SQVTM, CDR2 ANQGSEA, per germline. V was clipped by 0 bases and J by 0 bases, with 17 bases between them. This CDR3 is built from 17 residues. The DNA read from the CDR3 is TGCAGCGTTGAAGATCGTTATGGGACTTTATACCAAGAGACC. It specifies CSVEDRYGTLYQET. The full CDR3 sequence reads CSVEDRYGTLYQETQYF.

CDR3 bases read: TGTGCCAGCAGTAAGACTAGCGCCTCGAGCTCCTACAATGAG. As protein: CASSKTSASSSYNE. The CDR3 in its entirety is CASSKTSASSSYNEQFF. The V gene is TRBV2, the J gene TRBJ2-1; 8 positions agree with TRBD2. The CDR3 extends 3 residues past the end of the read, so its final part is completed from the germline J gene. The CDR3 is 17 residues long. The V gene's germline CDR1 is SNHLY and CDR2 FYNNEI. J lost 0 bases, V lost 5 bases, and 9 bases had no gene match.

Turning to this clone: The read comes to an end 3 residues before the CDR3 does, leaving the germline J gene to fill in the end. This chain joins TRBV7-2 and TRBJ2-1; a weak D match, TRBD1 (6 bases). The CDR3 is 14 residues long. V was shortened by 7 bases and J by 4 bases, with 14 bases between the two germline ends. The germline CDR1 and CDR2 sequences are SGHTA and FQGNSA. CDR3: CASTIWGRYNEQFF. The DNA read from the CDR3 is TGTGCCAGCACCATCTGGGGGCGATACAATGAG. The whole variable domain, filled in from reference TRBV7-2 and TRBJ2-1, reads GAGVSQSPSNKVTEKGKDVELRCDPISGHTALYWYRQSLGQGLEFLIYFQGNSAPDKSGLPSDRFSAERTGGSVSTLTIQRTQQEDSAVYLCASTIWGRYNEQFFGPGTRLTVL.

As regards this clone: The read ends 3 residues shy of where the CDR3 ends; the end is completed using the germline J gene. V and J are TRBV10-3 and TRBJ2-2; D gene uncertain. The germline V and J ends were trimmed by 2 bases and 6 bases, with 10 bases remaining between them. Per the germline V gene, CDR1 is ENHRY and CDR2 is SYGVKD. CDR3 length equals 14 residues. The CDR3 region is CAISEDVSSGELFF. Incomplete CDR3 DNA: TGTGCCATCAGTGAGGACGTTAGCTCCGGGGAG.

Of note for this clone: The CDR3 goes on 3 residues after the read ends, and that part is filled in from the germline J gene. The J gene is TRBJ2-7, the V gene TRBV20-1; weak D call: TRBD1 (6 bases). Germline V CDR1 and CDR2: DFQATT, SNEGSKA (reference sequence). V lost 2 bases, J lost 2 bases, and 13 bases lay in between. The CDR3 has 14 residues. CDR3 DNA (partial): TGCAGTGCTAGACCTCGGACAGCTCCCTACGAG. Its translation: CSARPRTAPYE. The entire CDR3 protein is CSARPRTAPYEQYF.

Comments on this clone: The read is 3 residues too short to cover the CDR3 end, so that end is filled in from the germline J gene. This chain links TRBV20-1 with TRBJ2-1, with 8 bases lining up with TRBD2. Per the germline V gene, CDR1 is DFQATT and CDR2 is SNEGSKA (reference sequence). The CDR3 spans 15 residues. The ends lost 3 bases at V and 0 bases at J; junction bases unmatched: 4. The CDR3 sequence: CSARAGTSSYNEQFF. The DNA read from the CDR3 is TGCAGTGCTAGGGCCGGGACTAGCTCCTACAATGAG.

With regard to this clone: Read sequence stops 3 residues before the CDR3 end, and the germline J gene provides the missing end. The chain couples TRBV5-1 to TRBJ2-6; 12 bases fit TRBD1. The CDR3 runs 17 residues. Germline CDR1 is SGHRS and CDR2 is YFSETQ. V lost 4 bases and J lost 4; bases outside the gene matches: 6. The CDR3 region is CASSDGTGGRGANVLTF. The DNA read from the CDR3 is TGCGCCAGCAGCGACGGGACAGGGGGCCGGGGGGCCAACGTC.

Regarding this clone: The sequenced fragment ends 3 residues before the CDR3 boundary, so the rest is inferred from the germline J gene. V and J are TRBV20-1 and TRBJ1-6; tentative D call: TRBD1 (5 bases). With 1 base removed from V and 10 bases from J, the gap between germline ends came to 14 bases. The germline CDR1 and CDR2 sequences are DFQATT and SNEGSKA (reference sequence). The CDR3 has 14 residues. CDR3 sequence reads: CSARAPGSASPLHF. The CDR3 DNA, read in part, is TGCAGTGCTAGAGCCCCAGGGTCGGCATCACCC.

A note on this clone: The CDR3 is cut off 3 residues early in the read; its end comes from the germline J gene. The chain couples TRBV18 to TRBJ2-3; 11 positions agree with TRBD2. V gave up 4 bases and J gave up 3 bases; unmatched junction bases: 3. This CDR3 is built from 15 residues. Per germline, CDR1 KGHSH and CDR2 LQKENI. The CDR3 here is CASSLGLAGTDTQYF. The sequenced CDR3 bases are TGTGCCAGCTCACTCGGACTAGCGGGTACAGATACG.

In regard to this clone: The CDR3 end is not reached by the read, which stops 3 residues before it; the germline J gene fills it in. The chain combines TRBV20-1 with TRBJ2-7, with 9 bases lining up with TRBD1. This CDR3 spans 16 amino acids. Germline V gene sequence: CDR1 DFQATT, CDR2 SNEGSKA (reference sequence). The V gene end was trimmed by 0 bases and the J gene end by 3 bases; junction bases not matched to a gene: 9. The CDR3 spells CSARDAGGQGYYEQYF. The sequenced CDR3 bases are TGCAGTGCTAGAGATGCCGGGGGACAGGGCTACTACGAG.